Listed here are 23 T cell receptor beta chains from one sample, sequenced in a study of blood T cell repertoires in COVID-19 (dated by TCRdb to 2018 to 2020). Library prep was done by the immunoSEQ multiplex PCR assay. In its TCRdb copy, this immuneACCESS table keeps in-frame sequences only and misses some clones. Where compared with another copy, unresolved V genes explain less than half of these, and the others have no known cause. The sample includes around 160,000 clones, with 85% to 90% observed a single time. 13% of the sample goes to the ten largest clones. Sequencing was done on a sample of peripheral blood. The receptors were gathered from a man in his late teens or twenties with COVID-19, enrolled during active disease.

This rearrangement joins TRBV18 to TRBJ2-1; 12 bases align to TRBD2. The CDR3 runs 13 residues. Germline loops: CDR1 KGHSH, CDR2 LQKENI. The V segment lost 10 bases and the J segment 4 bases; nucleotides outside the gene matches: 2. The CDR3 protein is CAIGTSGYNEQFF. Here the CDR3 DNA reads TGTGCCATCGGGACTAGCGGGTACAATGAGCAGTTCTTC.

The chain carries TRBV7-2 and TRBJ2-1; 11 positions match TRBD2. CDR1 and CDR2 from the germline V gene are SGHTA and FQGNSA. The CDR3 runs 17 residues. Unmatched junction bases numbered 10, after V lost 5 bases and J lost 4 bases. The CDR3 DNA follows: TGTGCCAGCAGCCCCCGGGGGCTAGCGGGAGGTTACAATGAGCAGTTCTTC. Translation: CASSPRGLAGGYNEQFF.

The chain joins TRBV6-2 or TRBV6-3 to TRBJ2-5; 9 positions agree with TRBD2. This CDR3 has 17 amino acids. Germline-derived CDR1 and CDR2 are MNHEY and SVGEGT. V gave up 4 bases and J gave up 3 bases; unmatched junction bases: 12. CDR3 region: CASSWGGVAGDEETQYF. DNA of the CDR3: TGTGCCAGCAGTTGGGGTGGAGTAGCGGGAGATGAAGAGACCCAGTACTTC.

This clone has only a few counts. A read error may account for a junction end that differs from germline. The CDR3 spells CAISEPEPSGSNAGELFF. The CDR3 nucleotides read TGTGCCATCAGTGAGCCGGAACCCTCGGGATCGAACGCCGGGGAGCTGTTTTTT. The V and J genes are TRBV10-3 and TRBJ2-2; a weak D match, TRBD2 (5 bases). The CDR3 runs to 18 residues. Germline loops: CDR1 ENHRY, CDR2 SYGVKD.

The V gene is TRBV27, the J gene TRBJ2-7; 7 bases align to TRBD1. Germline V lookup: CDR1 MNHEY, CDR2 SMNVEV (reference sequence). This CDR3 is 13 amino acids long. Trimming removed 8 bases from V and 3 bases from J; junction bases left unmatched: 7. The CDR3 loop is CASGRGQYYEQYF. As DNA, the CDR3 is TGTGCCAGCGGACGGGGACAGTACTACGAGCAGTACTTC.

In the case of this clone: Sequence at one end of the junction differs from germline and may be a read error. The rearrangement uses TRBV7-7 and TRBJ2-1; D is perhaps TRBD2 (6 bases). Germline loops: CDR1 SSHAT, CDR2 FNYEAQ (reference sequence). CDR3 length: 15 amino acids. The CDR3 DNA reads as TGTGCTAGCAGCCCTCTCGGGAGAGGGAGCAATGAGCAGTTCTTC. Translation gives CASSPLGRGSNEQFF.

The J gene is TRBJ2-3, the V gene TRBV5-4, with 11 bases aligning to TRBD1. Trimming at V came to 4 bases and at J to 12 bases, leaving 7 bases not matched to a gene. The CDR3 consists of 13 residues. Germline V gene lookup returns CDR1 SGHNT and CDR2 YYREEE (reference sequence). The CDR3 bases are TGTGCCAGCAGCACGGGACAGGGGGATATCCAGTATTTT. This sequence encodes CASSTGQGDIQYF. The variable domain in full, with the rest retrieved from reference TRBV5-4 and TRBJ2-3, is ETGVTQSPTHLIKTRGQQVTLRCSSQSGHNTVSWYQQALGQGPQFIFQYYREEENGRGNFPPRFSGLQFPNYSSELNVNALELDDSALYLCASSTGQGDIQYFGPGTRLTVL.

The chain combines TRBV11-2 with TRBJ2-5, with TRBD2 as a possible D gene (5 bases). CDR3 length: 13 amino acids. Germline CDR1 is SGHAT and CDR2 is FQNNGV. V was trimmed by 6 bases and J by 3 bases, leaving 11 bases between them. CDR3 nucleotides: TGTGCCAGCAGACCTGTCGGGGAAGAGACCCAGTACTTC. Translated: CASRPVGEETQYF.

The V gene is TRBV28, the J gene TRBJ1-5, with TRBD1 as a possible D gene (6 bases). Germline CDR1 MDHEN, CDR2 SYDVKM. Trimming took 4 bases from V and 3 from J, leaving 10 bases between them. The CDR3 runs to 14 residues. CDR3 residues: CASSSWDTNQPQHF. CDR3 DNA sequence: TGTGCCAGCAGTTCCTGGGACACCAATCAGCCCCAGCATTTT.

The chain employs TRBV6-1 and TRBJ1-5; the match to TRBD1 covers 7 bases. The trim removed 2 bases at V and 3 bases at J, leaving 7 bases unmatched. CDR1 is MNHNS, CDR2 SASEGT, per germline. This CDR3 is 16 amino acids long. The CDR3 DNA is TGTGCCAGCAGTGAATGGGAGACAGGGAACAATCAGCCCCAGCATTTT. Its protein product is CASSEWETGNNQPQHF.

CDR3 in amino acids: CASRKRPDSEQYF. The CDR3 DNA sequence: TGTGCCAGTAGGAAACGACCAGACTCCGAGCAGTACTTC. The rearrangement uses TRBV27 and TRBJ2-7; D gene ambiguous. This CDR3 has 13 amino acids. The V gene lost 9 bases and the J gene lost 6 bases, with 18 bases spanning the gap. CDR1 and CDR2 from the germline V gene are MNHEY and SMNVEV (reference sequence).

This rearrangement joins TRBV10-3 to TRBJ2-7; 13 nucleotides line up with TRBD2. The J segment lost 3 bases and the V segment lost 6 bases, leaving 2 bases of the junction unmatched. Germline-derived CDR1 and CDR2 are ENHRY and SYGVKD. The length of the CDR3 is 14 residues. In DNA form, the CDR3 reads TGTGCCATCAGCCGGACTAGCGGGAGCTACGAGCAGTACTTC. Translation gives CAISRTSGSYEQYF.

The CDR3 spells CASSLMREIHTEAFF. The CDR3 region has the DNA TGTGCCAGCAGCTTGATGAGGGAGATTCACACTGAAGCTTTCTTT. The V and J genes are TRBV5-4 and TRBJ1-1; D uncertain. The CDR3 length is 15 residues. The V gene lost 1 base and the J gene lost 3 bases, with 13 bases spanning the gap. CDR1 and CDR2 from the germline V gene are SGHNT and YYREEE (reference sequence).

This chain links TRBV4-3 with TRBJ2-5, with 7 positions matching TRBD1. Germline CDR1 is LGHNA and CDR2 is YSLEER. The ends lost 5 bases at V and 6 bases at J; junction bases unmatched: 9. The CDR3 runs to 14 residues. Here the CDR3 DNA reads TGCGCCAGCAGCTCATCACACAGGGGTCAGACCCAGTACTTC. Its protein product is CASSSSHRGQTQYF.

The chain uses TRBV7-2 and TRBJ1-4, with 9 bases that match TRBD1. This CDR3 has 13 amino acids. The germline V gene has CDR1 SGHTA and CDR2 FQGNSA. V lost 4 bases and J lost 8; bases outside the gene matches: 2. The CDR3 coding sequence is TGTGCCAGCAGCTGGACAGGGGTGGAAAAACTGTTTTTT. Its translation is CASSWTGVEKLFF.

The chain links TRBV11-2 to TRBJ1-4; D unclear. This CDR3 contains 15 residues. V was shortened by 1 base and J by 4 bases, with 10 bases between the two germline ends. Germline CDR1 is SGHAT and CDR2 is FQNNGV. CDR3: CASSLGGLLNEKLFF. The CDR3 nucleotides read TGTGCCAGCAGCTTAGGAGGGTTACTTAATGAAAAACTGTTTTTT.

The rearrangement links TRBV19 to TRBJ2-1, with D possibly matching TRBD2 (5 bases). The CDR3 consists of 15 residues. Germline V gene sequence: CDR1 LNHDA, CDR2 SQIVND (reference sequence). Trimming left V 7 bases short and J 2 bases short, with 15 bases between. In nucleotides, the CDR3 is TGTGCCAGTACCCCCGGAGGAGTCCCCTACAATGAGCAGTTCTTC. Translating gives CASTPGGVPYNEQFF.

The CDR3 nucleotides read TGTGCCTGGAGGGGATTAGGGACTAGCGGGACTGAGCAGTTCTTC. Its translation: CAWRGLGTSGTEQFF. V and J are TRBV30 and TRBJ2-1; the match to TRBD2 covers 13 bases. Losses at the gene ends were 3 bases for V and 9 bases for J; bases not matched to a gene: 8. The CDR3 runs to 15 residues. Germline V gene sequence: CDR1 GTSNPN, CDR2 SVGIG (reference sequence).

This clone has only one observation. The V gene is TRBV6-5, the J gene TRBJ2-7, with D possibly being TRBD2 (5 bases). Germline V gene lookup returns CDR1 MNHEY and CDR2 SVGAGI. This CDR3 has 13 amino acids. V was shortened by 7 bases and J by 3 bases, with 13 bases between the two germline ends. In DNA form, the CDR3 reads TGTGCCAGCAACTCCGGGAATCGCTACGAGCAGTACTTC. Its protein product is CASNSGNRYEQYF.

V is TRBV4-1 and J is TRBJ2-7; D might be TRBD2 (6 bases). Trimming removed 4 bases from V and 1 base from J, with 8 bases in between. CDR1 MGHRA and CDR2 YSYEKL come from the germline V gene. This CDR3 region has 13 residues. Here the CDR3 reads CASSRLVSYEQYF. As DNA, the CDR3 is TGCGCCAGCAGCCGACTAGTGTCCTACGAGCAGTACTTC.

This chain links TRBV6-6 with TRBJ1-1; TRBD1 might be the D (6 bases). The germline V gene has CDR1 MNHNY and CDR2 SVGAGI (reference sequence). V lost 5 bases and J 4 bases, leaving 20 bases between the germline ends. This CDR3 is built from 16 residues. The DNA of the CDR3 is TGTGCCAGCAGTCCCCCTAGGACAGTTATAGGCACTGAAGCTTTCTTT. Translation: CASSPPRTVIGTEAFF.

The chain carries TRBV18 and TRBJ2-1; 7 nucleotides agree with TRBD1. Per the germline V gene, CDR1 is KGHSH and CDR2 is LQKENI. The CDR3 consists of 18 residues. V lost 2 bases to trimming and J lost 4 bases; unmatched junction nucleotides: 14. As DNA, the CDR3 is TGTGCCAGCTCACCAGGGCGGCAGGGCGAGGACAGGTACAATGAGCAGTTCTTC. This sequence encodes CASSPGRQGEDRYNEQFF.

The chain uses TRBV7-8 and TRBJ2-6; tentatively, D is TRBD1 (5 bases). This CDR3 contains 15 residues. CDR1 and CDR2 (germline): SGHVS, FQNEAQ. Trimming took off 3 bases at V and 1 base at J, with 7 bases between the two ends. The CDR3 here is CASSFRGSGANVLTF. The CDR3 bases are TGTGCCAGCAGCTTTAGGGGTTCTGGGGCCAACGTCCTGACTTTC.